This TCR beta chain was recorded in a study of prognosis after radiotherapy for stage I lung cancer. Background on the study: Some 15 patients had newly diagnosed primary stage I lung tumors, and four to six had oligometastatic NSCLC after surgical resection of the primary tumor. Patients received 3 to 5 SBRT fractions with a biologically effective dose of at least 100 Gy. Radiotherapy was followed by distant metastases in a few patients, which appeared at a median of approximately 7 months; about 14 patients showed no significant progression.

Germline CDR1 reads MGHRA; CDR2 reads YSYEKL. The V end lost 1 base, the J end lost 5 bases, and 17 bases lay between the germline ends. The CDR3 has 16 residues. At both of two time points, roughly 6.3 milliliters of peripheral blood were drawn. This clonotype was recorded at least ten times. Two-round multiplex PCR on genomic DNA was the method by which TCR beta CDR3 was amplified. Round-one PCR had primers specific to each TRBV and TRBJ gene. MiXCR was run by TCRdb on the multiplex PCR reads, yielding one entry per CDR3 protein. The data contain more than 15,000 distinct CDR3 sequences, more than 15% of them seen just once; the ten biggest clones take up around 40%.

The material was PBMCs, obtained before or after stereotactic body radiation therapy (not recorded which). The chain links TRBV4-1 to TRBJ2-5; D might be TRBD1 or TRBD2, each matching 5 bases. This TCR came from a donor aged 50 or older with non-small cell lung cancer. CDR3 sequence: CASSQAPGMGVETQYF. CDR3 in DNA: TGCGCCAGCAGCCAAGCCCCCGGGATGGGGGTCGAGACCCAGTACTTC.